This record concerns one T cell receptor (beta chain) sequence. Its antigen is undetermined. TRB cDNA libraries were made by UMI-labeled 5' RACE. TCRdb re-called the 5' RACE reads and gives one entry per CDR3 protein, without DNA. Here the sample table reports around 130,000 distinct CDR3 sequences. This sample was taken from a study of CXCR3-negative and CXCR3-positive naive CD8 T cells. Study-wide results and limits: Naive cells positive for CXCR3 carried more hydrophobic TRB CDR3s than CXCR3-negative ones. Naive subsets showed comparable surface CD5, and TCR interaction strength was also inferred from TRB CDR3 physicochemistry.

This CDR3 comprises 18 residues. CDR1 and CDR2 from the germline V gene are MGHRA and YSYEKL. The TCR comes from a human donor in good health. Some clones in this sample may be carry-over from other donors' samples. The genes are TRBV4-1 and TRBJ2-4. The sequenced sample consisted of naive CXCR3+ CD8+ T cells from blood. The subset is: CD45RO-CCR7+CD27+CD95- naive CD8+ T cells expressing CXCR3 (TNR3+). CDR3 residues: CASSQDGWGSFGKNIQYF.